This T cell receptor (beta chain) was recovered during a study of shared clonotypes between healthy human individuals. Worth noting for this clone: Its antigen is currently unknown.

Study conclusions and caveats: Clonotypes shared by all four donors outscored non-shared clonotypes in generation probability. Tissues were not sampled, only blood, and their repertoires likely differ.

Several immunoSEQ plates held equal portions of the genomic DNA taken from each subset. The assay was immunoSEQ multiplex PCR, and TCRdb's table has in-frame clones only and misses some. The data contain approximately 1.5 million clones, 98% to 99% of them singletons. This CDR3 region has 15 residues. CD45RA+ naive and CD45RA-negative memory subsets were separated from CD4+ cells. The chain couples TRBV21-1 to TRBJ2-4. TRBV21-1 constitutes a pseudogene. This TCR came from a man aged 25 to 40 in good health. The sequenced sample was naive CD4+ T cells sorted from blood. Described subset: CD45RA+ positively selected. The DNA of the CDR3 is TGTGCCAGCACTGACCGGGACGGATGGGATGGCATTCAGTACTTC. Protein sequence: CASTDRDGWDGIQYF.